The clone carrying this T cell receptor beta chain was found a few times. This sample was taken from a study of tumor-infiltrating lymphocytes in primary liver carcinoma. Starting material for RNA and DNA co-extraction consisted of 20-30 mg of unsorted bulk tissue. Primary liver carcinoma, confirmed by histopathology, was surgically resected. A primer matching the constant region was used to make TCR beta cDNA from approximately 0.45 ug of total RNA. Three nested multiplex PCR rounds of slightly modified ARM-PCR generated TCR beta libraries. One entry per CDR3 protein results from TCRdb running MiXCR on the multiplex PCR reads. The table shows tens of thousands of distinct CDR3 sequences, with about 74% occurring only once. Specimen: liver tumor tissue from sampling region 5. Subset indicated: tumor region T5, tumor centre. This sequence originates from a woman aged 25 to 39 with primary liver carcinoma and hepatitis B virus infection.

CDR3 sequence reads: CASSQVYEGVGNQPQHF. The CDR3 DNA reads as TGCGCCAGCAGCCAAGTATATGAGGGGGTCGGCAATCAGCCCCAGCATTTT. V is TRBV4-1 and J is TRBJ1-5, with a weak D call TRBD1 (6 bases). The CDR3 covers 17 residues. Trimming removed 1 base from V and 2 bases from J, with 15 bases in between. Germline CDR1 and CDR2: MGHRA and YSYEKL.